Shown below are 28 T cell receptor beta chains from a single sample sequenced in a study of blood T cell repertoires in COVID-19. Only in-frame clones appear in the TCRdb table, and some are missing; sequencing was by immunoSEQ multiplex PCR. This table holds fewer than 300,000 clones, under 90% found once. Sequencing was done on a sample of peripheral blood. The source of these receptors is a man aged 45 to 65 with COVID-19, enrolled during active disease.

V gene TRBV4-2 combines with J gene TRBJ2-1; tentative D call: TRBD2 (6 bases). The CDR3 has 14 amino acids. Trimming removed 5 bases at V and 7 bases at J, with 15 bases between. Per the germline V gene, CDR1 is LGHNA and CDR2 is YNFKEQ. For the CDR3, the DNA is TGTGCCAGCAGCAACCTCGGCGGAGGGAATGAGCAGTTCTTC. It codes for CASSNLGGGNEQFF.

This clone appeared once. The chain uses TRBV6-5 and TRBJ2-1, with D perhaps TRBD2 (6 bases). The V end lost 6 bases, the J end lost 4 bases, and 16 bases lay between the germline ends. The CDR3 has 15 amino acids. Germline V lookup: CDR1 MNHEY, CDR2 SVGAGI. CDR3 amino acids: CASRAASASYNEQFF. CDR3 DNA sequence: TGTGCCAGCAGGGCCGCTAGCGCCTCTTACAATGAGCAGTTCTTC.

The chain is built from TRBV11-3 and TRBJ2-2; a possible D gene is TRBD2 (5 bases). The CDR3 has 16 amino acids. V lost 6 bases to trimming and J lost 5 bases, with 19 bases between them. Germline-derived CDR1 and CDR2 are SGHNT and YENEEA. The CDR3 sequence: CASSRRTGLTTGELFF. CDR3 coding DNA: TGTGCCAGCAGTCGACGGACTGGCCTTACAACCGGGGAGCTGTTTTTT.

This clone has only one observation. This chain links TRBV7-2 with TRBJ1-5, with 7 nucleotides matching TRBD1. Looked up from germline, CDR1 is SGHTA and CDR2 is FQGNSA. This CDR3 is built from 15 residues. The V segment lost 1 base and the J segment 3 bases; nucleotides outside the gene matches: 3. The CDR3 protein is CASSLDGQDNQPQHF. The CDR3 nucleotides are TGTGCCAGCAGCTTAGATGGACAGGACAATCAGCCCCAGCATTTT.

The chain recombines TRBV6-5 with TRBJ1-2, with D tentatively TRBD1 (6 bases). The CDR3 runs to 15 residues. CDR1 is MNHEY and CDR2 is SVGAGI in the germline V gene. The germline V and J ends were trimmed by 7 bases and 5 bases, with 20 bases remaining between them. Written as DNA, the CDR3 is TGTGCCAGCACCGCCCGGGGGGGGGCGAGGTATGGCTACACCTTC. Protein sequence: CASTARGGARYGYTF.

The chain couples TRBV19 to TRBJ1-2; 8 bases are a match to TRBD1. The CDR3 runs 13 residues. J gave up 7 bases and V 5 bases, and 6 bases lay outside the gene matches. CDR1 and CDR2 (germline): LNHDA, SQIVND (reference sequence). CDR3 coding DNA: TGTGCCAGTAGTCCGTCGGACAGGGCTGGCTACACCTTC. Translating it yields CASSPSDRAGYTF.

This chain links TRBV7-8 with TRBJ1-4, with D hard to call. Trimming shortened V by 1 base and J by 7 bases, and 16 bases separated the two germline ends. Germline values: CDR1 SGHVS, CDR2 FQNEAQ. This CDR3 has 16 amino acids. The CDR3 is CASSLGTQAPSEKLFF. The CDR3 nucleotides are TGTGCCAGCAGCTTAGGAACCCAGGCGCCGAGTGAAAAACTGTTTTTT.

This chain links TRBV25-1 with TRBJ2-1; D is perhaps TRBD2 (6 bases). V dropped 2 bases and J dropped 6 bases, with 20 bases sitting between them. The CDR3 totals 17 residues. Germline CDR1 MGHDK, CDR2 SYGVNS. CDR3 protein: CASSEPVAAGRPNEQFF. Written as DNA, the CDR3 is TGTGCCAGCAGTGAACCCGTCGCTGCGGGAAGACCCAATGAGCAGTTCTTC.

The V gene is TRBV20-1, the J gene TRBJ1-4; possibly TRBD1 for D (5 bases). Germline CDR1 is DFQATT and CDR2 is SNEGSKA (reference sequence). V lost 8 bases and J 7 bases, leaving 11 bases between the germline ends. The CDR3 extends over 11 amino acids. CDR3 nucleotide sequence: TGCAGTTCTCCAGGGTCTGAAAAACTGTTTTTT. It specifies CSSPGSEKLFF.

This clone was observed a single time. The J gene is TRBJ2-7, the V gene TRBV4-3; D is unresolved. Germline V gene lookup returns CDR1 LGHNA and CDR2 YSLEER. The CDR3 extends over 14 amino acids. Trimming took 8 bases from V and 6 from J, leaving 20 bases between them. CDR3 region: CASAVVVTASEQYF. In nucleotides, the CDR3 is TGCGCCAGCGCCGTAGTAGTAACCGCCTCCGAGCAGTACTTC.

The chain is built from TRBV6-6 and TRBJ2-7; D is unclear. V gave up 2 bases and J gave up 1 base, with 12 bases separating them. The CDR3 has 15 residues. The germline V gene has CDR1 MNHNY and CDR2 SVGAGI (reference sequence). CDR3 DNA sequence: TGTGCCAGCAGTTACATTCCTAGTACTTCCTACGAGCAGTACTTC. Translated: CASSYIPSTSYEQYF.

The V and J genes are TRBV18 and TRBJ2-7; TRBD1 might be the D (6 bases). The CDR3 is 16 residues long. Germline CDR1 reads KGHSH; CDR2 reads LQKENI. The germline V and J ends were trimmed by 6 bases and 3 bases, with 21 bases remaining between them. The DNA of the CDR3 is TGTGCCAGCTCCCCCCTGGTCCGAGGGACAAACTACGAGCAGTACTTC. Translating gives CASSPLVRGTNYEQYF.

This clone was observed once. The V and J genes are TRBV7-9 and TRBJ2-5; D remains unclear. Germline loops: CDR1 SEHNR, CDR2 FQNEAQ (reference sequence). This CDR3 spans 13 amino acids. The V end was cut by 5 bases, the J end by 4 bases, with 11 bases between. The DNA for the CDR3 is TGTGCCAGCAGCCAACGAGTTATAGAGACCCAGTACTTC. Translating it yields CASSQRVIETQYF.

The chain combines TRBV7-9 with TRBJ2-2; the match to TRBD2 covers 9 bases. After removal of 1 base from V and 5 bases from J, the junction contained 5 bases not matched to a gene. CDR3 length: 16 residues. Per germline, CDR1 SEHNR and CDR2 FQNEAQ (reference sequence). Written as DNA, the CDR3 is TGTGCCAGCAGCTTAGGACTAGCGGCAAAGACCGGGGAGCTGTTTTTT. Translating it yields CASSLGLAAKTGELFF.

CDR3 coding DNA: TGTGCCAGCAGCCCGACTGGGGACAGGGTTGGAGATACGCAGTATTTT. Protein: CASSPTGDRVGDTQYF. The chain joins TRBV5-4 to TRBJ2-3; TRBD1 agrees at 9 bases. The CDR3 loop spans 16 amino acids. Germline lookup yields CDR1 SGHNT and CDR2 YYREEE (reference sequence). V lost 4 bases to trimming and J lost 5 bases; unmatched junction nucleotides: 11.

The V gene is TRBV6-5, the J gene TRBJ1-2; D is unresolved. The ends were cut back, 6 bases at V and 4 bases at J, with 18 bases in the middle. The germline V gene has CDR1 MNHEY and CDR2 SVGAGI. The CDR3 consists of 15 residues. The CDR3, as DNA: TGTGCCAGCAGAGGATCCGGGGTGGGAAGCTATGGCTACACCTTC. Amino acids: CASRGSGVGSYGYTF.

This clone occurred a few times. The CDR3 reads CASSSLAGGRNEQFF. CDR3 in DNA: TGTGCCAGCAGCTCTCTAGCGGGGGGGCGGAATGAGCAGTTCTTC. The chain carries TRBV6-5 and TRBJ2-1; 12 bases line up with TRBD2. CDR1 MNHEY and CDR2 SVGAGI come from the germline V gene. The CDR3 length is 15 residues. The V and J ends lost 6 bases and 7 bases, in that order; junction bases with no gene match: 7.

V gene TRBV9 combines with J gene TRBJ2-2; 10 bases match TRBD2. Trimming at V came to 4 bases and at J to 1 base, leaving 7 bases not matched to a gene. This CDR3 is built from 17 residues. Germline V gene sequence: CDR1 SGDLS, CDR2 YYNGEE. The CDR3 DNA reads as TGTGCCAGCAGCCCCCGGACTAGCGGACTGAACACCGGGGAGCTGTTTTTT. This translates into CASSPRTSGLNTGELFF.

The V gene is TRBV20-1, the J gene TRBJ2-7; no firm D call. The V and J ends lost 6 bases and 4 bases respectively, with 7 bases between them. The CDR3 loop spans 10 amino acids. Germline-derived CDR1 and CDR2 are DFQATT and SNEGSKA (reference sequence). CDR3 residues: CSAVTYEQYF. CDR3 coding DNA: TGCAGTGCAGTCACTTACGAGCAGTACTTC.

The V gene is TRBV4-3, the J gene TRBJ2-2; 8 nucleotides align to TRBD2. Germline V gives CDR1 LGHNA, CDR2 YSLEER. CDR3 length: 16 residues. Trimming removed 0 bases from V and 0 bases from J; junction bases left unmatched: 0. The CDR3 loop is CASSQEAGANTGELFF. The CDR3 coding sequence is TGCGCCAGCAGCCAAGAAGCGGGGGCGAACACCGGGGAGCTGTTTTTT.

The CDR3 DNA reads TGCGCCAGCCTTCAAGGACAGGGAGGGACTGAAGCTTTCTTT. This gives the protein CASLQGQGGTEAFF. The chain links TRBV5-1 to TRBJ1-1; TRBD1 matches 8 bases. This CDR3 spans 14 amino acids. Losses at the gene ends were 7 bases for V and 5 bases for J; bases not matched to a gene: 10. Germline-derived CDR1 and CDR2 are SGHRS and YFSETQ.

The gene calls are TRBV13 and TRBJ2-1; 7 bases agree with TRBD2. In germline, CDR1 is PRHDT, CDR2 FYEKMQ (reference sequence). The CDR3 totals 15 residues. Trimming cost V 1 base and J 7 bases; bases outside gene matches: 7. CDR3 residues: CASSLAGGVRNEQFF. In DNA form, the CDR3 reads TGTGCCAGCAGCTTAGCGGGAGGTGTGAGAAATGAGCAGTTCTTC. Filled out from reference TRBV13 and TRBJ2-1, the complete variable domain reads AAGVIQSPRHLIKEKRETATLKCYPIPRHDTVYWYQQGPGQDPQFLISFYEKMQSDKGSIPDRFSAQQFSDYHSELNMSSLELGDSALYFCASSLAGGVRNEQFFGPGTRLTVL.

The rearrangement uses TRBV6-5 and TRBJ2-1; a weak D match, TRBD2 (6 bases). CDR1 MNHEY and CDR2 SVGAGI come from the germline V gene. V was cut by 6 bases and J by 13 bases, with 13 bases left in between. This CDR3 spans 11 amino acids. The CDR3 DNA reads as TGTGCCAGCAGGAAACTAGCTAGTCAGTTCTTC. Amino acid sequence: CASRKLASQFF.

The chain is built from TRBV28 and TRBJ2-1; TRBD1 is a possible D gene (6 bases). The ends were cut back, 0 bases at V and 15 bases at J, with 12 bases in the middle. The V gene's germline CDR1 is MDHEN and CDR2 SYDVKM. This CDR3 comprises 12 residues. Here the CDR3 reads CASSLWAGERFF. The CDR3 DNA reads as TGTGCCAGCAGTTTATGGGCAGGGGAGAGGTTCTTC. Looking up the rest from reference TRBV28 and TRBJ2-1 gives the full variable domain: DVKVTQSSRYLVKRTGEKVFLECVQDMDHENMFWYRQDPGLGLRLIYFSYDVKMKEKGDIPEGYSVSREKKERFSLILESASTNQTSMYLCASSLWAGERFFGPGTRLTVL.

This clone was detected only a few times. V gene TRBV7-3 combines with J gene TRBJ2-2, with D maybe TRBD1 (6 bases). The CDR3 is 16 amino acids. Between the trimmed V and J ends, which lost 7 bases and 0 bases, there was a span of 15 bases. Germline loops: CDR1 SGHTA, CDR2 FQGTGA. In nucleotides, the CDR3 is TGTGCCAGCACAAATTCTCCAGGGGCGAACACCGGGGAGCTGTTTTTT. It encodes CASTNSPGANTGELFF.

This clone was observed a single time. V usage is TRBV4-2 and J usage is TRBJ2-7; TRBD2 agrees at 11 bases. V lost 0 bases and J lost 0; bases outside the gene matches: 10. The germline CDR1 and CDR2 sequences are LGHNA and YNFKEQ. This CDR3 is built from 19 residues. CDR3 nucleotide sequence: TGTGCCAGCAGCCAAGATTCCCTAGCGGGGGGCTTGAGCTCCTACGAGCAGTACTTC. Residues: CASSQDSLAGGLSSYEQYF.

The genes are TRBV5-5 and TRBJ2-3; TRBD2 agrees at 10 bases. The germline V gene encodes CDR1 SGHKS and CDR2 YYEKEE (reference sequence). With V trimmed by 1 base and J by 4 bases, 3 bases remained unmatched. The CDR3 spans 15 residues. The CDR3 sequence is CASSLSGGAPDTQYF. CDR3 DNA: TGTGCCAGCAGCTTGAGCGGGGGGGCTCCAGATACGCAGTATTTT. The whole variable domain, remainder taken from reference TRBV5-5 and TRBJ2-3, is DAGVTQSPTHLIKTRGQQVTLRCSPISGHKSVSWYQQVLGQGPQFIFQYYEKEERGRGNFPDRFSARQFPNYSSELNVNALLLGDSALYLCASSLSGGAPDTQYFGPGTRLTVL.

The chain is built from TRBV10-3 and TRBJ2-3, with 7 bases fitting TRBD2. The CDR3 extends over 14 amino acids. The germline V gene has CDR1 ENHRY and CDR2 SYGVKD. The J segment lost 2 bases and the V segment lost 8 bases, leaving 7 bases of the junction unmatched. The CDR3 nucleotides read TGTGCCATCGAGCGGGGAAGAAACACAGATACGCAGTATTTT. Residues: CAIERGRNTDTQYF.